The 6 T cell receptor beta chains listed next were all sequenced from one sample in a study of blood T cell repertoires in COVID-19. The assay was immunoSEQ multiplex PCR, and TCRdb's table has in-frame clones only and misses some. Counted here are around 200,000 clones, approximately 90% occurring once; the ten biggest clones make up approximately 2.7%. The sequencing input was PBMCs or T cells enriched from blood (not recorded which). These receptors originate from a woman aged 25 to 45 who had recovered from COVID-19.

CDR3 DNA: TGCGCCAGCAGCATCGACAGGCACAATGAGCAGTTCTTC. Protein sequence: CASSIDRHNEQFF. V is TRBV5-1 and J is TRBJ2-1; a possible D gene is TRBD1 (6 bases). CDR3 length: 13 residues. V lost 4 bases to trimming and J lost 5 bases, with 10 bases between them. CDR1 and CDR2 (germline): SGHRS, YFSETQ.

This chain joins TRBV7-8 and TRBJ1-1, with TRBD1 as a possible D gene (5 bases). From germline, CDR1 is SGHVS and CDR2 FQNEAQ. CDR3 size: 16 residues. The V end was cut by 5 bases, the J end by 0 bases, with 16 bases between. The CDR3 region is CASSRGGLVVNTEAFF. The CDR3 bases are TGTGCCAGCAGCAGGGGAGGTCTGGTCGTGAACACTGAAGCTTTCTTT.

The rearrangement links TRBV12-3 or TRBV12-4 to TRBJ1-1; D unclear. The CDR3 contains 12 residues. Trimming took off 6 bases at V and 1 base at J, with 6 bases between the two ends. The chain's CDR3 is CASSYGNTEAFF. The CDR3 nucleotides read TGTGCCAGCAGCTATGGGAACACTGAAGCTTTCTTT.

To note about this clone: Relative to the germline gene, one junction end is altered; a read error may explain this. The V call is TRBV7-3, the J call TRBJ2-2, with TRBD2 matching 7 bases. Germline V gives CDR1 SGHTA, CDR2 FQGTGA. The CDR3 extends over 15 amino acids. The CDR3 region has the DNA TGTGCCAGCAGTTTAAAATTGGGGAGGGCCGGGGAGCTGTTTTTT. Amino acids: CASSLKLGRAGELFF.

V and J are TRBV19 and TRBJ1-5, with D perhaps matching TRBD1 (5 bases). CDR3 length: 17 residues. The germline V and J ends were trimmed by 4 bases and 10 bases, with 26 bases remaining between them. Germline V gives CDR1 LNHDA, CDR2 SQIVND (reference sequence). This CDR3 is CASSKNPGSGKGRPQHF. CDR3 bases: TGTGCCAGTAGTAAAAACCCAGGGTCCGGAAAAGGCAGACCCCAGCATTTT.

This clone showed up just a few times. The gene calls are TRBV10-3 and TRBJ2-3, with D perhaps TRBD2 (6 bases). This CDR3 region has 14 residues. Germline V gene lookup returns CDR1 ENHRY and CDR2 SYGVKD. The V end was cut by 0 bases, the J end by 5 bases, with 9 bases between. CDR3 coding DNA: TGTGCCATCAGTGAGTCGATAGCGGTAGATACGCAGTATTTT. It codes for CAISESIAVDTQYF.